A single sample is the source of the 17 T cell receptor beta chains below, sequenced in a study of Graves' ophthalmopathy and Graves' hyperthyroidism. For repertoire sequencing, the TCR beta CDR3 regions were amplified from RNA transcripts. HTBI primers primed a first-round RT-PCR, and a second-round multiplex PCR followed. MiXCR, applied by TCRdb to the multiplex PCR reads, yields one record per CDR3 protein. This sample has about 420,000 distinct CDR3 sequences, with around 20% found just once. Sequencing was carried out using peripheral blood. The receptors shown here come from a woman between 18 and 29 years old with stable Graves' hyperthyroidism.

This clonotype was observed at least ten times. The chain links TRBV6-5 to TRBJ2-7, with a possible D match to TRBD1 (5 bases). In germline, CDR1 is MNHEY, CDR2 SVGAGI. Trimming left V 0 bases short and J 2 bases short, with 14 bases between. The CDR3 sequence is 16 residues long. The CDR3 is CASSYSSQGLTYEQYF. CDR3 sequence (DNA): TGTGCCAGCAGTTACTCATCGCAGGGCCTCACCTACGAGCAGTACTTC.

This clonotype showed up many times. The chain carries TRBV13 and TRBJ2-7; D is possibly TRBD1 or TRBD2 (5 bases each). Trimming removed 5 bases at V and 1 base at J, with 15 bases between. This CDR3 has 15 residues. CDR1 and CDR2 (germline): PRHDT, FYEKMQ (reference sequence). CDR3 bases: TGTGCCAGCAGCCCCCGGGGCGTACTATCCTACGAGCAGTACTTC. This encodes CASSPRGVLSYEQYF.

This clonotype has a single count. This chain uses TRBV11-2 with TRBJ2-7; perhaps TRBD2 as D (5 bases). V lost 6 bases to trimming and J lost 3 bases, with 15 bases between them. The CDR3 runs 14 residues. Germline lookup yields CDR1 SGHAT and CDR2 FQNNGV. The CDR3 sequence: CASRASGRGYEQYF. In nucleotides, the CDR3 is TGTGCCAGCAGGGCCTCCGGACGGGGCTACGAGCAGTACTTC.

This clonotype was counted at least ten times. V is TRBV19 and J is TRBJ1-5; 7 bases agree with TRBD1. Germline V lookup: CDR1 LNHDA, CDR2 SQIVND (reference sequence). The V segment lost 5 bases and the J segment 5 bases; nucleotides outside the gene matches: 6. The CDR3 sequence is 14 residues long. CDR3 coding DNA: TGTGCCAGTAGTCCGGGGACAGCCTATCAGCCCCAGCATTTT. This translates into CASSPGTAYQPQHF.

Ten or more counts support this clonotype. The gene calls are TRBV29-1 and TRBJ1-5, with a tentative D call TRBD1 (5 bases). V was cut by 4 bases and J by 7 bases, with 11 bases left in between. Germline V gene sequence: CDR1 SQVTM, CDR2 ANQGSEA. This CDR3 is built from 12 residues. This CDR3 reads CSVVVQGQPQHF. CDR3 bases: TGCAGCGTTGTTGTTCAGGGACAGCCCCAGCATTTT.

This clonotype was seen many times. A much larger clone lies one base from this, so it may be a read error. The rearrangement links TRBV6-1 to TRBJ2-4; D may correspond to TRBD1 or TRBD2 (6 bases each). This CDR3 region has 15 residues. Germline V gene data show CDR1 as MNHNS and CDR2 as SASEGT. Here the CDR3 reads CASSPGAGTKNIKYF. In DNA form, the CDR3 reads TGTGCCAGCAGTCCGGGGGCCGGGACCAAAAACATTAAGTACTTC.

This clonotype was picked up one time. V gene TRBV6-1 combines with J gene TRBJ2-7; 7 bases are a match to TRBD1. J lost 2 bases, V lost 8 bases, and 12 bases had no gene match. Per germline, CDR1 MNHNS and CDR2 SASEGT. The CDR3 covers 15 residues. The CDR3 here is CASPPPTGATYEQYF. DNA of the CDR3: TGTGCCAGCCCCCCGCCAACAGGGGCGACCTACGAGCAGTACTTC.

At least ten counts were recorded for this clonotype. The chain carries TRBV5-1 and TRBJ2-7, with D perhaps assigned TRBD1 or TRBD2 (5 bases each). From germline, CDR1 is SGHRS and CDR2 YFSETQ. The CDR3 has 15 residues. V was shortened by 6 bases and J by 7 bases, with 23 bases between the two germline ends. This CDR3 is CASTPQGPNSGEQYF. DNA for the CDR3: TGCGCCAGCACCCCCCAGGGTCCCAACTCGGGGGAGCAGTACTTC.

This clonotype showed up many times. The rearrangement joins TRBV20-1 to TRBJ2-7; 11 nucleotides match TRBD2. Germline V lookup: CDR1 DFQATT, CDR2 SNEGSKA (reference sequence). CDR3 length: 14 residues. V was pared by 1 base and J by 5 bases, with 4 bases of the junction left unmatched. In DNA form, the CDR3 reads TGCAGTGCTAGAGCACTAGCGGGAGTTAACGAGCAGTACTTC. Its translation: CSARALAGVNEQYF.

There are many counts of this clonotype. The chain joins TRBV7-2 to TRBJ1-1, with 8 bases lining up with TRBD1. Germline-derived CDR1 and CDR2 are SGHTA and FQGNSA. Trimming cost V 3 bases and J 1 base; bases outside gene matches: 4. This CDR3 has 15 residues. CDR3 nucleotides: TGTGCCAGCAGCTTCCCCGGACAGGGGAACACTGAAGCTTTCTTT. Translation gives CASSFPGQGNTEAFF.

At least ten counts were recorded for this clonotype. The rearrangement uses TRBV2 and TRBJ2-7; D gene uncertain. CDR1 is SNHLY, CDR2 FYNNEI, per germline. V was trimmed by 3 bases and J by 3 bases, leaving 6 bases between them. The CDR3 spans 12 residues. The CDR3 DNA reads as TGTGCCAGCAGTGACAGCTACTACGAGCAGTACTTC. This translates into CASSDSYYEQYF.

This clonotype has a count of ten or more. The chain employs TRBV12-3 or TRBV12-4 and TRBJ1-5; TRBD1 agrees at 8 bases. CDR3 length equals 15 residues. V gave up 4 bases and J gave up 2 bases; unmatched junction bases: 4. The CDR3: CASSSLDRGNQPQHF. In DNA, the CDR3 is TGTGCCAGCAGTTCCCTGGACAGGGGCAATCAGCCCCAGCATTTT.

This clonotype was observed at least ten times. The genes are TRBV6-5 and TRBJ2-7; tentatively, D is TRBD1 or TRBD2 (6 bases each). Germline-derived CDR1 and CDR2 are MNHEY and SVGAGI. The length of the CDR3 is 14 residues. Trimming cost V 2 bases and J 1 base, with 9 bases left between them. CDR3: CASSYRGGSYEQYF. In nucleotides, the CDR3 is TGTGCCAGCAGTTACAGAGGGGGGTCCTACGAGCAGTACTTC.

This clonotype was seen many times. The genes are TRBV6-5 and TRBJ2-2; TRBD1 might be the D (5 bases). There are 17 residues in the CDR3. CDR1 and CDR2 (germline): MNHEY, SVGAGI. Deletions cut 2 bases from V and 1 base from J, with 14 bases between. The CDR3 sequence: CASSYGGPGMNTGELFF. CDR3 coding DNA: TGTGCCAGCAGTTACGGTGGCCCAGGGATGAACACCGGGGAGCTGTTTTTT.

This clonotype has ten or more counts. V is TRBV7-9 and J is TRBJ2-7, with TRBD2 matching 8 bases. CDR1 is SEHNR, CDR2 FQNEAQ, per germline (reference sequence). The CDR3 extends over 15 amino acids. V lost 7 bases to trimming and J lost 2 bases; unmatched junction nucleotides: 10. In DNA form, the CDR3 reads TGTGCCAGCACCCAAGCAGCGGGAGTGACCTACGAGCAGTACTTC. This gives the protein CASTQAAGVTYEQYF.

This sequence joins TRBV11-2 and TRBJ2-3; a weak D match, TRBD2 (6 bases). The CDR3 has 15 amino acids. Germline CDR1 reads SGHAT; CDR2 reads FQNNGV. The V end lost 6 bases, the J end lost 5 bases, and 18 bases lay between the germline ends. The CDR3 bases are TGTGCCAGCAGGCCAGCGGGTCACCGGGTAGATACGCAGTATTTT. Protein product: CASRPAGHRVDTQYF.

In this sample, this clonotype turned up a few times. The chain joins TRBV12-3 or TRBV12-4 to TRBJ1-2, with D maybe TRBD1 (6 bases). Trimming took off 3 bases at V and 4 bases at J, with 12 bases between the two ends. The CDR3 has 14 amino acids. The CDR3 reads CASSFGRGTYGYTF. For the CDR3, the DNA is TGTGCCAGCAGTTTCGGCAGGGGAACCTATGGCTACACCTTC.